The T cell receptor (beta chain) under discussion was sequenced for a study of blood T cell repertoires in COVID-19. Study at large: Spain, Italy and the United States supplied samples that represented acute and convalescent COVID-19. PBMCs, B-cell-depleted T cells, or T cells were the source of the cDNA or gDNA that made up the material.

Germline values: CDR1 LGHDT, CDR2 YNNKEL (reference sequence). CDR3 length equals 14 residues. The V end was cut by 2 bases, the J end by 0 bases, with 7 bases between. As originally analysed: The authors estimated nucleated cell counts from reference gene primer amplification. Clones were sequenced by immunoSEQ multiplex PCR, and TCRdb holds only the in-frame ones, with some missing. That table furnishes V, J and clone size, whereas the DNA furnished D and trimming. Among about 40,000 clones listed, roughly 87% were seen once. This clone has only a few counts. This TCR derives from a woman older than 75 with active COVID-19. The sequenced sample was peripheral blood. The chain carries TRBV3-1 (or the pseudogene TRBV3-2) and TRBJ1-2; D ambiguous. Here the CDR3 DNA reads TGTGCCAGCAGCCAAATCCGGGCTAACTATGGCTACACCTTC. It encodes CASSQIRANYGYTF.